The clone carrying this T cell receptor beta chain was recorded a few times. This specimen comes from a study of molecular identifiers for immune sequencing clone quantification. TCRdb re-analysed the PCR reads in MiXCR, keeping a single row per CDR3 protein. This table holds about half a million distinct CDR3 sequences, around 23% found once. Trimming cost V 2 bases and J 3 bases, with 11 bases left between them. Germline V lookup: CDR1 PRHDT, CDR2 FYEKMQ (reference sequence). The CDR3 spans 16 residues. The clonotype comes from a human donor in good health. Some libraries in this study had Jurkat cell RNA spiked in. This chain connects TRBV13 to TRBJ2-6; tentatively, D is TRBD2 (6 bases). The material sequenced was naive CD8+ T cells from blood, with Jurkat cell RNA spiked in. Subset defined: FACS-sorted CD8+CD4-CCR7+CD45RA+ naive T cells. CDR3 DNA sequence: TGTGCCAGCAGCTTACAAGCGGGTGGTGGGGCCAACGTCCTGACTTTC. This translates into CASSLQAGGGANVLTF.